This is a list of T cell receptor beta chains from one sample in a study of CD8 T cells in ankylosing spondylitis. TCRdb reanalysed the 5' RACE reads using MiXCR and keeps one entry per CDR3 protein. The sample consists of some 800,000 distinct CDR3 sequences, 12% of them appearing once. Sequences were obtained from blood, either unsorted or a sorted T cell fraction (not recorded which). Every receptor here comes from a male donor with ankylosing spondylitis. Both conserved end residues are part of each CDR3. The D gene is left open where the match is weak. Part of the rows lack a size; the others show once, few, many or a class for expanded clones.

clone_size	d_call	v_call	j_call	cdr3_nt	cdr3_aa
many	-	TRBV12-3/TRBV12-4	TRBJ2-1	TGTGCCAGCACCCTGGGAAGTGAGCAGTTCTTC	CASTLGSEQFF
many	-	TRBV5-5	TRBJ1-2	TGTGCCAGCACCCCCACCGAGGAAGGCTACACCTTC	CASTPTEEGYTF
many	-	TRBV20-1	TRBJ2-5	TGCAGTGTCCACCCGACAGGGCGGGGAGAGACCCAGTACTTC	CSVHPTGRGETQYF
-	-	TRBV7-2	TRBJ2-3	TGTGCCAGCAGCTTAAGTGGGTCAGGGACAGATACGCAGTATTTT	CASSLSGSGTDTQYF
many	-	TRBV29-1	TRBJ2-5	TGCAGCGCCAGCATGGGGGTCCAAGAGACCCAGTACTTC	CSASMGVQETQYF
-	TRBD1	TRBV29-1	TRBJ2-3	TGCAGCTCCTGGGACAGGGGTTTCACAGATACGCAGTATTTT	CSSWDRGFTDTQYF
-	-	TRBV7-9	TRBJ1-2	TGTGCCAGCAGCTGGACAGAAGCTAACTATGGCTACACCTTC	CASSWTEANYGYTF
many	-	TRBV29-1	TRBJ2-5	TGCAGCGTTCAAAGGGGAAGGGGAGAGACCCAGTACTTC	CSVQRGRGETQYF
many	TRBD1	TRBV5-1	TRBJ2-2	TGCGCCAGCAGTTTAGACAGGGTCGGTGCCGGGGAGCTGTTTTTT	CASSLDRVGAGELFF
many	-	TRBV6-1	TRBJ2-3	TGTGCCAGCAGCTCACGACAGGGCACAGATACGCAGTATTTT	CASSSRQGTDTQYF
-	-	TRBV10-3	TRBJ2-2	TGTGCCATCAGGGGGGACGGAAACACCGGGGAGCTGTTTTTT	CAIRGDGNTGELFF
-	TRBD1	TRBV20-1	TRBJ1-4	TGCAGTGCTAGAGATGCTAGAACAGGGGCGCGGGAAAAACTGTTTTTT	CSARDARTGAREKLFF
-	-	TRBV5-1	TRBJ2-1	TGCGCCAGCAGCTTAAGGGCCTTCACCTACAATGAGCAGTTCTTC	CASSLRAFTYNEQFF
-	-	TRBV4-3	TRBJ2-5	TGCGCCAGCAGCCGCGCAAGGGGAGAGACCCAGTACTTC	CASSRARGETQYF
-	-	TRBV7-2	TRBJ1-3	TGTGCCAGCAGCTTTCTGGCGAGCTCTGGAAACACCATATATTTT	CASSFLASSGNTIYF
few	-	TRBV10-2	TRBJ2-1	TGCGCCAGCAGTATTCTAGTCTCTGACAATGAGCAGTTCTTC	CASSILVSDNEQFF
few	-	TRBV20-1	TRBJ1-2	TGCAGTGCTAGATCGCAGGGAACGGATGGCTACACCTTC	CSARSQGTDGYTF
-	-	TRBV18	TRBJ2-3	TGTGCCAGCTCACCGACGGGTAGCGACACAGATACGCAGTATTTT	CASSPTGSDTDTQYF
-	-	TRBV20-1	TRBJ1-1	TGCAGTGCGCAACAGGGTTATGCCACTGAAGCTTTCTTT	CSAQQGYATEAFF
few	TRBD1	TRBV3-1	TRBJ2-5	TGTGCCAGCAGGGACAGGGGGTACCAAGAGACCCAGTACTTC	CASRDRGYQETQYF
-	TRBD2	TRBV5-1	TRBJ2-7	TGCGCCAGCAGCTTGGCTTCGTTGACTAGCGGGATCCCCTACGAGCAGTACTTC	CASSLASLTSGIPYEQYF
few	-	TRBV7-8	TRBJ1-4	TGTGCCAGCAGCTTAACAGGATTCTCCGAAAAACTGTTTTTT	CASSLTGFSEKLFF
few	-	TRBV12-3/TRBV12-4	TRBJ2-1	TGTGCCAGCATACCGGGACTCGAATCCTACAATGAGCAGTTCTTC	CASIPGLESYNEQFF
-	TRBD1	TRBV20-1	TRBJ2-7	TGCAGTGGACAGGGTTACTACGAGCAGTACTTC	CSGQGYYEQYF
few	TRBD2	TRBV4-3	TRBJ2-3	TGCGCCAGCAGCCAGTCTCAACTAGCGGGGGGGGATACGCAGTATTTT	CASSQSQLAGGDTQYF
-	-	TRBV4-3	TRBJ1-5	TGCGCCAGCAGCCAGTTTCAGGAGGTCAGAACAAATCAGCCCCAGCATTTT	CASSQFQEVRTNQPQHF
-	-	TRBV6-6	TRBJ1-5	TGTGCCAGCAGAGAGTACAATCAGCCCCAGCATTTT	CASREYNQPQHF
-	-	TRBV20-1	TRBJ1-1	TGCAGTGCTAGATCCCAGGAGGTTAAAGCTGAAGCTTTCTTT	CSARSQEVKAEAFF
few	-	TRBV20-1	TRBJ1-5	TGCAGTGCTAGAGATAGATATGGCAATCAGCCCCAGCATTTT	CSARDRYGNQPQHF
-	-	TRBV12-3/TRBV12-4	TRBJ1-2	TGTGCCAGCAGTTTGAGTCAAGGAGGCTACACCTTC	CASSLSQGGYTF
few	TRBD2	TRBV4-2	TRBJ2-1	TGTGCCAGCAGCCAAGTGACGGGAGGTGGGAAAAATGAGCAGTTCTTC	CASSQVTGGGKNEQFF
many	-	TRBV6-4	TRBJ2-2	TGTGCCAGCAGCGTCGAGCCCCGCGGGGAGCTGTTTTTT	CASSVEPRGELFF
many	TRBD1	TRBV10-2	TRBJ1-2	TGCGCCAGCACCCGGGACAGGGGGAACTATGGCTACACCTTC	CASTRDRGNYGYTF
many	-	TRBV7-2	TRBJ2-5	TGTGCCAGCAGCTTAGCGATGGAGGAGACCCAGTACTTC	CASSLAMEETQYF
few	-	TRBV4-3	TRBJ1-2	TGCGCCAGCAGCCAAGATACAGGTCGCTATGGCTACACCTTC	CASSQDTGRYGYTF
-	-	TRBV5-6	TRBJ2-3	TGTGCCAGCAGCTCCCTCCAAGTTTCCTGGTCTAGCACAGATACGCAGTATTTT	CASSSLQVSWSSTDTQYF
-	-	TRBV6-5	TRBJ1-1	TGTGCCAGCGGAACACAGGGATTACAAGCTTTCTTT	CASGTQGLQAFF
many	-	TRBV29-1	TRBJ2-5	TGCAGCGTTGAGGGACCCGAGACCCAGTACTTC	CSVEGPETQYF
many	-	TRBV7-9	TRBJ2-1	TGTGCCAGCAGCCCTCAGGGGCGGCTCGGTGATGAGCAGTTCTTC	CASSPQGRLGDEQFF
few	-	TRBV29-1	TRBJ1-6	TGCAGCGTAGCAACTTTTTTAAATTCACCCCTCCACTTT	CSVATFLNSPLHF
-	-	TRBV4-2	TRBJ2-6	TGTGCCAGCAGCCTGGACTTAGGCAGTTCTGGGGCCAACGTCCTGACTTTC	CASSLDLGSSGANVLTF
few	TRBD2	TRBV24-1	TRBJ2-3	TGTGCCACCTCTAGCGGGGGACGAACAGATACGCAGTATTTT	CATSSGGRTDTQYF